The clone carrying this T cell receptor beta chain came up many times. The data belong to a study of T-cell reconstitution after alpha-beta-depleted transplantation in children. The TCRbeta library incorporated unique molecular identifiers. TCRdb used MiXCR to reprocess the PCR reads, holding one entry per CDR3 protein. The sample consists of roughly 220,000 distinct CDR3 sequences, more than 10% of them appearing once. The source is a human donor who donated a stem cell graft to a child with acute lymphoblastic leukemia. Source: PBMCs from the stem cell graft donor, taken from the stem cell graft.

In DNA, the CDR3 is TGCAGCGTTGCCCGGGACGACGGCTACACCTTC. The encoded protein is CSVARDDGYTF. V and J are TRBV29-1 and TRBJ1-2, with D possibly being TRBD1 (5 bases). The germline CDR1 and CDR2 sequences are SQVTM and ANQGSEA. Trimming pared 4 bases from V and 8 bases from J, leaving 11 bases between. The length of the CDR3 is 11 residues. Combining the CDR3 with reference TRBV29-1 and TRBJ1-2 gives the whole variable domain SAVISQKPSRDICQRGTSLTIQCQVDSQVTMMFWYRQQPGQSLTLIATANQGSEATYESGFVIDKFPISRPNLTFSTLTVSNMSPEDSSIYLCSVARDDGYTFGSGTRLTVV.